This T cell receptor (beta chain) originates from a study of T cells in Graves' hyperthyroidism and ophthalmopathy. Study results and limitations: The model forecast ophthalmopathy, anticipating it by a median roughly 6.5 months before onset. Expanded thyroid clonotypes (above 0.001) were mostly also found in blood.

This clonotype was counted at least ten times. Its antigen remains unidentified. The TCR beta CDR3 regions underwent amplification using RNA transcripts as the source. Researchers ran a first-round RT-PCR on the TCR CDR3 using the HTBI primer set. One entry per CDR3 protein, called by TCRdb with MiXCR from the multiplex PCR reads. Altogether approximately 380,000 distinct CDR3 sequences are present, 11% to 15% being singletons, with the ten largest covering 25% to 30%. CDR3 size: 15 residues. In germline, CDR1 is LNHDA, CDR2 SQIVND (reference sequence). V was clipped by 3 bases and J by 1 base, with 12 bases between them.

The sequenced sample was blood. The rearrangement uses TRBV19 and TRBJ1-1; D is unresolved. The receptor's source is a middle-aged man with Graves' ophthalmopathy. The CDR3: CASSIIGRENTEAFF. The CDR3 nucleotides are TGTGCCAGTAGTATCATAGGCCGGGAGAACACTGAAGCTTTCTTT.